Following are 10 T cell receptor beta chains from one sample sequenced in a study of T cell changes during pregnancy in multiple sclerosis. The assay was immunoSEQ multiplex PCR, and TCRdb's table has in-frame clones only and misses some. The sample holds 85,000 to 100,000 clones, around 92% seen once. The starting material was peripheral blood, obtained in the first trimester of pregnancy. The source is a female donor with multiple sclerosis, enrolled in a pregnancy study.

The chain carries TRBV7-9 and TRBJ1-3; tentatively, D is TRBD1 (6 bases). Germline V gene lookup returns CDR1 SEHNR and CDR2 FQNEAQ (reference sequence). The CDR3 spans 16 residues. V dropped 7 bases and J dropped 0 bases, with 16 bases sitting between them. The CDR3 nucleotides read TGTGCCAGCACCCATGGGGGACACCACTCTGGAAACACCATATATTTT. Encoded protein: CASTHGGHHSGNTIYF. Based on the CDR3 plus reference TRBV7-9 and TRBJ1-3, the full variable domain is DTGVSQNPRHKITKRGQNVTFRCDPISEHNRLYWYRQTLGQGPEFLTYFQNEAQLEKSRLLSDRFSAERPKGSFSTLEIQRTEQGDSAMYLCASTHGGHHSGNTIYFGEGSWLTVV.

The CDR3 region is CSVLDTGVSEAFF. The CDR3 nucleotides are TGCAGCGTATTAGACACGGGGGTATCTGAAGCTTTCTTT. V usage is TRBV29-1 and J usage is TRBJ1-1; D is perhaps TRBD1 (5 bases). V was clipped by 6 bases and J by 6 bases, with 17 bases between them. Germline V CDR1 and CDR2: SQVTM, ANQGSEA. The CDR3 has 13 residues.

The chain has TRBV5-1 and TRBJ1-1; TRBD1 matches at 10 bases. The CDR3 has 17 amino acids. CDR1 is SGHRS, CDR2 YFSETQ, per germline. V gave up 1 base and J gave up 5 bases; unmatched junction bases: 11. The CDR3 DNA follows: TGCGCCAGCAGCTTGCGAAGACAGGGGGCACGGGAGACTGAAGCTTTCTTT. This translates into CASSLRRQGARETEAFF.

This clone has just a few counts. The rearrangement links TRBV5-1 to TRBJ1-3; 7 bases agree with TRBD1. The CDR3 is made up of 17 amino acids. The junction had 10 bases not matched to a gene; V was cut back by 4 bases and J by 0 bases. CDR1 is SGHRS and CDR2 is YFSETQ in the germline V gene. The DNA of the CDR3 is TGCGCCAGCAGCCTCCGGACAGGCTCAAGCTCTGGAAACACCATATATTTT. It is translated as CASSLRTGSSSGNTIYF.

A single count supports this clone. The chain combines TRBV7-2 with TRBJ1-5, with D hard to call. Trimming took 5 bases from V and 4 from J, leaving 9 bases between them. The CDR3 consists of 13 residues. Germline V gene sequence: CDR1 SGHTA, CDR2 FQGNSA. This chain's CDR3 is CASSPRGNQPQHF. The CDR3 DNA reads as TGTGCCAGCAGCCCCCGAGGGAATCAGCCCCAGCATTTT.

This chain connects TRBV19 to TRBJ2-7, with TRBD2 matching over 8 bases. Losses at the gene ends were 5 bases for V and 5 bases for J; bases not matched to a gene: 8. CDR1 LNHDA and CDR2 SQIVND come from the germline V gene (reference sequence). The CDR3 sequence is 14 residues long. In DNA form, the CDR3 reads TGTGCCAGTAGTCTCAGCGGGAGTGTAAACGAGCAGTACTTC. It encodes CASSLSGSVNEQYF.

Written as DNA, the CDR3 is TGTGCCAGCAGTTTATCATCTCTCGGGCTAGCGGGAGCCTACGAGCAGTACTTC. It translates to CASSLSSLGLAGAYEQYF. This chain links TRBV27 with TRBJ2-7; TRBD2 agrees at 10 bases. This CDR3 comprises 18 residues. Germline V gene lookup returns CDR1 MNHEY and CDR2 SMNVEV (reference sequence). J gave up 2 bases and V 0 bases, and 10 bases lay outside the gene matches.

This rearrangement joins TRBV14 to TRBJ2-6, with D uncertain. Germline CDR1 SGHDN, CDR2 FVKESK. V was trimmed by 0 bases and J by 1 base, leaving 4 bases between them. The CDR3 extends over 15 amino acids. The CDR3 region is CASSQDLSGANVLTF. CDR3 bases: TGTGCCAGCAGCCAAGATCTTTCTGGGGCCAACGTCCTGACTTTC.

J is TRBJ1-2 and V is TRBV2; 7 nucleotides align to TRBD1. Losses at the gene ends were 7 bases for V and 4 bases for J; bases not matched to a gene: 18. Germline lookup yields CDR1 SNHLY and CDR2 FYNNEI. The CDR3 extends over 17 amino acids. CDR3 DNA sequence: TGTGCCAGCATGTTCTTCGAACAGGGGTCCTCCACCTATGGCTACACCTTC. Translation gives CASMFFEQGSSTYGYTF. Variable domain in full (rest from reference TRBV2 and TRBJ1-2): EPEVTQTPSHQVTQMGQEVILRCVPISNHLYFYWYRQILGQKVEFLVSFYNNEISEKSEIFDDQFSVERPDGSNFTLKIRSTKLEDSAMYFCASMFFEQGSSTYGYTFGSGTRLTVV.

V gene TRBV6-6 combines with J gene TRBJ2-1, with D perhaps matching TRBD2 (5 bases). This CDR3 has 11 amino acids. V was clipped by 4 bases and J by 10 bases, with 8 bases between them. CDR1 and CDR2 (germline): MNHNY, SVGAGI (reference sequence). The DNA of the CDR3 is TGTGCCAGCAGTTTGAGGGTGGAGCAGTTCTTC. Protein: CASSLRVEQFF.